These 32 T cell receptor beta chains came from one sample sequenced in a study of cytomegalovirus exposure and HLA in healthy donors. With 60 Vbeta and 13 Jbeta primers, the PCR was carried out. Profiled with immunoSEQ multiplex PCR; TCRdb holds only in-frame clones, not every one. Here the sample spans approximately 190,000 clones, roughly 13% being singletons. The source material was PBMCs. The receptors derive from a man aged 50-60 years in good health and CMV-seropositive.

On this clone itself: One end of the junction varies from germline; a read error may be responsible. The chain links TRBV30 to TRBJ2-5; D might be TRBD1 (6 bases). The CDR3 totals 12 residues. CDR1 and CDR2 from the germline V gene are GTSNPN and SVGIG (reference sequence). The CDR3 here is CAWSWGREAQYF. CDR3 DNA: TGTGCCTGGAGCTGGGGGCGAGAGGCCCAGTACTTC.

This chain links TRBV5-1 with TRBJ2-3; D might be TRBD2 (7 bases). This CDR3 contains 14 residues. V lost 6 bases and J lost 4, with 15 bases in between. Germline V gives CDR1 SGHRS, CDR2 YFSETQ. The CDR3 loop reads CASTRGGAADTQYF. The DNA for the CDR3 is TGCGCCAGCACGAGGGGGGGCGCGGCAGATACGCAGTATTTT.

There are a few counts of this clone. The V and J genes are TRBV7-2 and TRBJ2-1; 8 positions agree with TRBD2. The germline V gene has CDR1 SGHTA and CDR2 FQGNSA. This CDR3 has 14 residues. V lost 0 bases to trimming and J lost 9 bases; unmatched junction nucleotides: 4. CDR3 loop: CASSLASGGAEQFF. In DNA form, the CDR3 reads TGTGCCAGCAGCTTAGCCTCGGGAGGGGCTGAGCAGTTCTTC. Using reference TRBV7-2 and TRBJ2-1 for the parts outside the CDR3, the full variable domain is GAGVSQSPSNKVTEKGKDVELRCDPISGHTALYWYRQSLGQGLEFLIYFQGNSAPDKSGLPSDRFSAERTGGSVSTLTIQRTQQEDSAVYLCASSLASGGAEQFFGPGTRLTVL.

This clone was seen a few times. The chain carries TRBV5-1 and TRBJ2-3; 9 bases line up with TRBD2. Germline CDR1 SGHRS, CDR2 YFSETQ. V shed 2 bases and J 1 base; nucleotides not matched to a gene: 2. This CDR3 has 15 amino acids. This CDR3 reads CASSFPSGGTDTQYF. In DNA, the CDR3 is TGCGCCAGCAGCTTCCCTAGCGGGGGCACAGATACGCAGTATTTT.

This clone was seen more than once but under ten times. The rearrangement joins TRBV5-6 to TRBJ2-5, with 7 positions matching TRBD1. Germline CDR1 reads SGHDT; CDR2 reads YYEEEE. The CDR3 is 15 residues long. The trim removed 4 bases at V and 6 bases at J, leaving 12 bases unmatched. In DNA, the CDR3 is TGTGCCAGCAGCCTGGGATCGACAGGGACGAAGACCCAGTACTTC. Protein: CASSLGSTGTKTQYF. Full variable domain (missing parts from reference TRBV5-6 and TRBJ2-5): DAGVTQSPTHLIKTRGQQVTLRCSPKSGHDTVSWYQQALGQGPQFIFQYYEEEERQRGNFPDRFSGHQFPNYSSELNVNALLLGDSALYLCASSLGSTGTKTQYFGPGTRLLVL.

This clone occurred a few times. The chain employs TRBV19 and TRBJ1-1; D is possibly TRBD1 (5 bases). The germline V and J ends were trimmed by 5 bases and 1 base, with 23 bases remaining between them. This CDR3 is built from 18 residues. From germline, CDR1 is LNHDA and CDR2 SQIVND (reference sequence). CDR3 loop: CASSSPGPEGWGNTEAFF. As DNA, the CDR3 is TGTGCCAGTAGTTCCCCGGGACCGGAGGGGTGGGGGAACACTGAAGCTTTCTTT. The whole variable domain, remainder taken from reference TRBV19 and TRBJ1-1, is DGGITQSPKYLFRKEGQNVTLSCEQNLNHDAMYWYRQDPGQGLRLIYYSQIVNDFQKGDIAEGYSVSREKKESFPLTVTSAQKNPTAFYLCASSSPGPEGWGNTEAFFGQGTRLTVV.

The chain is built from TRBV29-1 and TRBJ2-1; D might be TRBD1 (6 bases). Trimming shortened V by 5 bases and J by 2 bases, and 10 bases separated the two germline ends. Germline V gene lookup returns CDR1 SQVTM and CDR2 ANQGSEA. CDR3 size: 13 residues. CDR3 in DNA: TGCAGCGTTAGAGGGGGTACCTACAATGAGCAGTTCTTC. It is translated as CSVRGGTYNEQFF.

CDR3 residues: CASSSLRVYRGYTF. In nucleotides, the CDR3 is TGTGCCAGTAGTAGCCTCAGGGTCTATCGGGGCTACACCTTC. V gene TRBV19 combines with J gene TRBJ1-2, with a possible D match to TRBD1 (5 bases). Trimming took off 4 bases at V and 8 bases at J, with 17 bases between the two ends. The CDR3 spans 14 residues. Germline lookup yields CDR1 LNHDA and CDR2 SQIVND (reference sequence).

The V and J genes are TRBV6-1 and TRBJ1-1; perhaps TRBD1 as D (6 bases). This CDR3 spans 15 amino acids. The V and J ends lost 6 bases and 2 bases respectively, with 16 bases between them. Germline loops: CDR1 MNHNS, CDR2 SASEGT. CDR3 sequence: CASRKSDRTNTEAFF. The CDR3 region has the DNA TGTGCCAGCAGAAAGTCGGACAGAACTAACACTGAAGCTTTCTTT.

This chain links TRBV20-1 with TRBJ1-2, with 8 bases fitting TRBD1. The length of the CDR3 is 11 residues. Losses at the gene ends were 5 bases for V and 7 bases for J; bases not matched to a gene: 3. Per germline, CDR1 DFQATT and CDR2 SNEGSKA (reference sequence). In DNA form, the CDR3 reads TGCAGTGCTTTTGACAGGGGTGGCTACACCTTC. Translation: CSAFDRGGYTF.

There are a few counts of this clone. CDR3 sequence reads: CASSETQGWEKLFF. For the CDR3, the DNA is TGTGCCAGCAGCGAGACACAGGGGTGGGAAAAACTGTTTTTT. The V and J genes are TRBV6-5 and TRBJ1-4; TRBD1 matches at 7 bases. Germline V gene sequence: CDR1 MNHEY, CDR2 SVGAGI. This CDR3 is built from 14 residues. Unmatched junction bases numbered 9, after V lost 6 bases and J lost 8 bases.

This clone showed up just once. The CDR3 loop is CASSLVRTGTMNEKLFF. The DNA for the CDR3 is TGTGCCAGCAGCTTGGTAAGGACTGGAACGATGAATGAAAAACTGTTTTTT. This rearrangement joins TRBV5-6 to TRBJ1-4; no reliable D call. Germline V gene lookup returns CDR1 SGHDT and CDR2 YYEEEE. V was pared by 0 bases and J by 5 bases, with 17 bases between. This CDR3 region has 17 residues.

The J gene is TRBJ1-2, the V gene TRBV4-2, with no clear D. V shed 1 base and J shed 6 bases, with 12 bases lying between them. CDR3 length equals 14 residues. CDR1 LGHNA and CDR2 YNFKEQ come from the germline V gene. The CDR3 region has the DNA TGTGCCAGCAGCCAAGGGACTCTTCGGGATGGCTACACCTTC. This encodes CASSQGTLRDGYTF.

This clone showed up just a few times. The CDR3 coding sequence is TGTGCCAGCAGCCAAGTGACCGGAGATCAGCCCCAGCATTTT. Translated, it gives CASSQVTGDQPQHF. This chain links TRBV4-2 with TRBJ1-5, with D hard to call. The V gene's germline CDR1 is LGHNA and CDR2 YNFKEQ. V lost 1 base, J lost 5 bases, and 9 bases lay in between. The CDR3 loop spans 14 amino acids.

This clone was found a few times. V gene TRBV18 combines with J gene TRBJ1-5; tentatively, D is TRBD1 (5 bases). Germline CDR1 reads KGHSH; CDR2 reads LQKENI. Trimming took 5 bases from V and 3 from J, leaving 11 bases between them. There are 14 residues in the CDR3. CDR3 in amino acids: CASSSRQNNQPQHF. In DNA, the CDR3 is TGTGCCAGCTCATCGCGACAGAACAATCAGCCCCAGCATTTT.

This chain links TRBV27 with TRBJ1-1; no clear D gene. V lost 0 bases and J 12 bases, leaving 14 bases between the germline ends. The CDR3 extends over 13 amino acids. Germline V CDR1 and CDR2: MNHEY, SMNVEV (reference sequence). The CDR3 DNA reads TGTGCCAGCAGTTTATCGGGAGTCTCCCGAACTTTCTTT. Amino acids: CASSLSGVSRTFF.

Only a few counts were recorded for this clone. J is TRBJ1-2 and V is TRBV7-2; D possibly corresponds to TRBD1 (5 bases). The CDR3 has 15 amino acids. Germline lookup yields CDR1 SGHTA and CDR2 FQGNSA. V lost 2 bases, J lost 3 bases, and 13 bases lay in between. For the CDR3, the DNA is TGTGCCAGCAGCTTAAGACTAGGAGGGGACTATGGCTACACCTTC. It specifies CASSLRLGGDYGYTF.

This sequence joins TRBV19 and TRBJ1-5; no clear D gene. The V end was cut by 3 bases, the J end by 4 bases, with 13 bases between. Germline V CDR1 and CDR2: LNHDA, SQIVND (reference sequence). This CDR3 is built from 15 residues. The CDR3 here is CASSIGEGGNQPQHF. Here the CDR3 DNA reads TGTGCCAGTAGTATCGGCGAGGGAGGGAATCAGCCCCAGCATTTT.

This rearrangement joins TRBV28 to TRBJ2-1; a possible D gene is TRBD2 (5 bases). V lost 3 bases and J lost 0, with 12 bases in between. The CDR3 is 16 residues long. Germline values: CDR1 MDHEN, CDR2 SYDVKM. CDR3 amino acids: CASSFRRSNSYNEQFF. The DNA for the CDR3 is TGTGCCAGCAGTTTTCGGAGGTCAAACTCCTACAATGAGCAGTTCTTC.

Only a few counts were recorded for this clone. The CDR3 protein is CASRGDRDNSPLHF. In DNA, the CDR3 is TGCGCCAGCAGGGGGGACAGGGATAATTCACCCCTCCACTTT. The chain couples TRBV5-1 to TRBJ1-6; 9 bases are shared with TRBD1. V gave up 5 bases and J gave up 5 bases; unmatched junction bases: 2. CDR3 length equals 14 residues. Germline CDR1 reads SGHRS; CDR2 reads YFSETQ.

The chain combines TRBV5-1 with TRBJ2-5, with 11 bases that match TRBD2. The CDR3 totals 16 residues. J was trimmed by 2 bases and V by 0 bases; bases with no gene match: 3. The germline gives CDR1 SGHRS, CDR2 YFSETQ. In DNA form, the CDR3 reads TGCGCCAGCAGCTTGGTCCTAGCGGGGGGTCAAGAGACCCAGTACTTC. It yields the protein CASSLVLAGGQETQYF. The variable domain in full, completed from reference TRBV5-1 and TRBJ2-5, reads KAGVTQTPRYLIKTRGQQVTLSCSPISGHRSVSWYQQTPGQGLQFLFEYFSETQRNKGNFPGRFSGRQFSNSRSEMNVSTLELGDSALYLCASSLVLAGGQETQYFGPGTRLLVL.

The CDR3 loop reads CASSHDWTSGGEGETQYF. CDR3 bases: TGCGCCAGCAGCCATGATTGGACTAGCGGGGGTGAGGGGGAGACCCAGTACTTC. The V call is TRBV4-1, the J call TRBJ2-5; 13 positions agree with TRBD2. This CDR3 is 18 amino acids long. CDR1 is MGHRA, CDR2 YSYEKL, per germline. V was pared by 3 bases and J by 5 bases, with 12 bases of the junction left unmatched.

The chain links TRBV30 to TRBJ1-6, with D possibly matching TRBD1 (5 bases). The V end was cut by 0 bases, the J end by 6 bases, with 12 bases between. CDR1 GTSNPN and CDR2 SVGIG come from the germline V gene (reference sequence). CDR3 length equals 15 residues. CDR3 residues: CAWSVAGRSNSPLHF. CDR3 DNA: TGTGCCTGGAGTGTAGCAGGGCGTAGTAATTCACCCCTCCACTTT.

V and J are TRBV28 and TRBJ1-2; D is unclear. The V end was cut by 2 bases, the J end by 4 bases, with 11 bases between. The V gene's germline CDR1 is MDHEN and CDR2 SYDVKM. The CDR3 consists of 14 residues. The CDR3 protein is CASSLSRVSYGYTF. CDR3 sequence (DNA): TGTGCCAGCAGTTTAAGCCGGGTTTCCTATGGCTACACCTTC.

The table lists this clone with a few counts. This sequence joins TRBV5-4 and TRBJ1-4, with D uncertain. Trimming cost V 3 bases and J 2 bases, with 8 bases left between them. From germline, CDR1 is SGHNT and CDR2 YYREEE (reference sequence). The CDR3 covers 14 residues. CDR3 in DNA: TGTGCCAGCAGCTGGACTGTTACTAATGAAAAACTGTTTTTT. It yields the protein CASSWTVTNEKLFF.

V and J are TRBV7-2 and TRBJ1-5, with a possible D match to TRBD1 (6 bases). CDR3 length: 17 residues. V lost 4 bases to trimming and J lost 1 base, with 17 bases between them. CDR1 is SGHTA, CDR2 FQGNSA, per germline. Here the CDR3 DNA reads TGTGCCAGCAGCTCCCAGCGGGGGCTGGGAAGCAATCAGCCCCAGCATTTT. Translated, it gives CASSSQRGLGSNQPQHF.

The chain is built from TRBV6-1 and TRBJ2-5, with 9 positions matching TRBD1. V lost 4 bases, J lost 3 bases, and 9 bases stayed unmatched. The V gene's germline CDR1 is MNHNS and CDR2 SASEGT. The CDR3 is 16 amino acids. Here the CDR3 reads CASSVPNRGLEETQYF. The CDR3 region has the DNA TGTGCCAGCAGTGTCCCGAACAGGGGGCTGGAAGAGACCCAGTACTTC.

The table lists this clone with a few counts. The V call is TRBV18, the J call TRBJ2-3; D unclear. Germline V gene lookup returns CDR1 KGHSH and CDR2 LQKENI. V lost 6 bases, J lost 1 base, and 11 bases lay in between. The length of the CDR3 is 14 residues. CDR3 protein: CASSLSIGTDTQYF. The CDR3 DNA reads as TGTGCCAGCTCTCTTAGTATCGGCACAGATACGCAGTATTTT.

This clone was found a few times. The chain is built from TRBV19 and TRBJ2-2, with a tentative D call TRBD2 (6 bases). The CDR3 runs to 17 residues. Germline V lookup: CDR1 LNHDA, CDR2 SQIVND (reference sequence). The ends were cut back, 3 bases at V and 6 bases at J, with 20 bases in the middle. CDR3 in amino acids: CASSMRGLGGGAGELFF. Written as DNA, the CDR3 is TGTGCCAGTAGTATGAGGGGCCTGGGAGGAGGCGCCGGGGAGCTGTTTTTT.

In its sample, this clone was seen a few times. The junction shows a germline mismatch at one end, possibly a read error. The sample has other DNA sequences that encode this CDR3 too. The V and J genes are TRBV19 and TRBJ1-5, with D perhaps TRBD1 (5 bases). Germline CDR1 LNHDA, CDR2 SQIVND (reference sequence). The CDR3 length is 14 residues. Written as DNA, the CDR3 is TGCGCCAGTAATAAGGGGCAGAATAATCAGCCCCAGCATTTT. Translation gives CASNKGQNNQPQHF.

Details on this clone: In the same sample, other DNA sequences code for this CDR3. The chain couples TRBV28 to TRBJ1-5; 9 bases are a match to TRBD1. The CDR3 sequence is 19 residues long. Germline CDR1 is MDHEN and CDR2 is SYDVKM. Trimming at V came to 6 bases and at J to 6 bases, leaving 21 bases not matched to a gene. CDR3 nucleotides: TGTGCCAGCAGCGCCTCCGGGACAGGGCTCTCAAGCCTAAGTCAGCCCCAGCATTTT. Its protein is CASSASGTGLSSLSQPQHF.

This clone turned up a few times. The chain has TRBV7-9 and TRBJ1-2; D remains unclear. V was pared by 1 base and J by 7 bases, with 10 bases between. The CDR3 totals 13 residues. CDR1 and CDR2 (germline): SEHNR, FQNEAQ (reference sequence). The CDR3 here is CASSLGTLVGYTF. The CDR3 region has the DNA TGTGCCAGCAGCTTAGGGACTCTTGTTGGCTACACCTTC. Combining the CDR3 with reference TRBV7-9 and TRBJ1-2 gives the whole variable domain DTGVSQNPRHKITKRGQNVTFRCDPISEHNRLYWYRQTLGQGPEFLTYFQNEAQLEKSRLLSDRFSAERPKGSFSTLEIQRTEQGDSAMYLCASSLGTLVGYTFGSGTRLTVV.